One sample yielded the 7 T cell receptor beta chains listed below, sequenced in a study of T cells in localized non-small cell lung cancer. TCRdb keeps only in-frame clones here, not all; method: immunoSEQ multiplex PCR. Here the sample spans 20,000 or so clones, approximately 90% being singletons. Specimen: peripheral blood, collected before any cancer treatment. These receptors were taken from a woman aged 40-70 years with stage I lung adenocarcinoma.

The V and J genes are TRBV30 and TRBJ1-1, with a possible D match to TRBD1 (6 bases). Per the germline V gene, CDR1 is GTSNPN and CDR2 is SVGIG (reference sequence). The CDR3 length is 12 residues. Trimming cost V 1 base and J 7 bases, with 10 bases left between them. Here the CDR3 reads CAWSGGGFEAFF. The CDR3 nucleotides read TGTGCCTGGAGTGGAGGGGGATTTGAAGCTTTCTTT.

This clone was observed a single time. V usage is TRBV7-2 and J usage is TRBJ1-1; D is unresolved. Germline V lookup: CDR1 SGHTA, CDR2 FQGNSA. V was pared by 1 base and J by 6 bases, with 12 bases between. The CDR3 sequence is 14 residues long. Here the CDR3 reads CASSLEAAAPEAFF. The CDR3 DNA reads as TGTGCCAGCAGCTTAGAGGCGGCAGCCCCTGAAGCTTTCTTT.

The J gene is TRBJ2-5, the V gene TRBV7-8, with unresolved D. Per the germline V gene, CDR1 is SGHVS and CDR2 is FQNEAQ. This CDR3 comprises 14 residues. V was cut by 1 base and J by 5 bases, with 11 bases left in between. CDR3 DNA: TGTGCCAGCAGCTTAGGCAGAGAATTGGAGACCCAGTACTTC. This translates into CASSLGRELETQYF.

The chain has TRBV27 and TRBJ1-1; D possibly corresponds to TRBD1 (5 bases). CDR1 and CDR2 (germline): MNHEY, SMNVEV (reference sequence). V was pared by 8 bases and J by 3 bases, with 13 bases between. This CDR3 region has 13 residues. CDR3 region: CASSWGVYTEAFF. CDR3 nucleotide sequence: TGTGCCAGCTCATGGGGCGTGTACACTGAAGCTTTCTTT.

This sequence joins TRBV7-9 and TRBJ2-7; a possible D gene is TRBD2 (5 bases). Deletions cut 2 bases from V and 2 bases from J, with 10 bases between. There are 14 residues in the CDR3. The germline CDR1 and CDR2 sequences are SEHNR and FQNEAQ (reference sequence). This chain's CDR3 is CASSLQRGPYEQYF. In DNA, the CDR3 is TGTGCCAGCAGCTTACAACGGGGTCCCTACGAGCAGTACTTC.

V is TRBV7-9 and J is TRBJ2-1; TRBD1 agrees at 9 bases. V was pared by 5 bases and J by 6 bases, with 8 bases of the junction left unmatched. CDR1 is SEHNR, CDR2 FQNEAQ, per germline (reference sequence). CDR3 length: 15 residues. Here the CDR3 reads CASSPTGGPSNEQFF. CDR3 DNA sequence: TGTGCCAGCAGCCCGACAGGGGGTCCATCCAATGAGCAGTTCTTC.

The rearrangement joins TRBV7-3 to TRBJ2-5; 9 positions match TRBD1. Germline lookup yields CDR1 SGHTA and CDR2 FQGTGA. The J segment lost 5 bases and the V segment lost 6 bases, leaving 4 bases of the junction unmatched. The CDR3 spans 13 residues. As DNA, the CDR3 is TGTGCCAGCAGTTTTGGACAGGGGGAGACCCAGTACTTC. It codes for CASSFGQGETQYF.